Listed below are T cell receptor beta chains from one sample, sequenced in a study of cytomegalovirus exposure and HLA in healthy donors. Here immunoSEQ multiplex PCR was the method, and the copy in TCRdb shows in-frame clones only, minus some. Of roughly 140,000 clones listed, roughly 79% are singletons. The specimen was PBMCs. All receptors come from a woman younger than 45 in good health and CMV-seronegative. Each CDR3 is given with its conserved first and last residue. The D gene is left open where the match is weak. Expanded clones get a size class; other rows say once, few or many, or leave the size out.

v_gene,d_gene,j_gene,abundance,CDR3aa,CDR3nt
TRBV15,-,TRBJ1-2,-,CATSRPTFGGYTF,TGTGCCACCAGCAGACCGACATTCGGTGGCTACACCTTC
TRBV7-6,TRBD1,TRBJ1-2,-,CASSTTPGQGNYGYTF,TGTGCCAGCAGCACAACCCCGGGACAGGGGAACTATGGCTACACCTTC
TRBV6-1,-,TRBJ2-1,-,CASTEMVEQFF,TGTGCCAGCACCGAGATGGTTGAGCAGTTCTTC
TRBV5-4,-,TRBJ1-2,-,CASSSPTALYGYTF,TGTGCCAGCAGCTCCCCGACAGCCCTCTATGGCTACACCTTC
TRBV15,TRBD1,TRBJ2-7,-,CATSRDLETGVYEQYF,TGTGCCACCAGCAGAGATCTTGAGACAGGGGTCTACGAGCAGTACTTC
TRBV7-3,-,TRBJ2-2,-,CASSFGTPAGELFF,TGTGCCAGCAGCTTTGGGACTCCGGCCGGGGAGCTGTTTTTT
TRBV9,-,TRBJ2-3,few,CASSVSPGSTDTQYF,TGTGCCAGCAGCGTAAGTCCGGGGAGCACAGATACGCAGTATTTT
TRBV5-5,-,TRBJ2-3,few,CASSLGSQGTDTQYF,TGTGCCAGCAGCTTGGGGTCGCAGGGCACAGATACGCAGTATTTT
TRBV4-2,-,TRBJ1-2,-,CASSQARPGINGYTF,TGTGCCAGCAGCCAAGCGCGGCCGGGAATCAATGGCTACACCTTC
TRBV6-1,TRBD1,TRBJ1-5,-,CASSDRQGAGSNQPQHF,TGTGCCAGCAGTGATAGACAGGGGGCTGGGAGTAATCAGCCCCAGCATTTT
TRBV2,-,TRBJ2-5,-,CASSEAPGQWDETQYF,TGTGCCAGCAGTGAGGCCCCCGGACAGTGGGATGAGACCCAGTACTTC
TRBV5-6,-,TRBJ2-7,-,CASSLSVTGAYEQYF,TGTGCCAGCAGCTTGTCGGTGACCGGGGCCTACGAGCAGTACTTC
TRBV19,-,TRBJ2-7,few,CASSMAGHRGEQYF,TGTGCCAGTAGTATGGCAGGACACCGGGGGGAGCAGTACTTC
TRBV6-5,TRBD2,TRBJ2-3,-,CASSRTSGVPDTQYF,TGTGCCAGCAGCCGGACTAGCGGGGTCCCAGATACGCAGTATTTT
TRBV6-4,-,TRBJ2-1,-,CASSPQRGGAYNEQFF,TGTGCCAGCAGTCCCCAAAGGGGGGGGGCCTACAATGAGCAGTTCTTC
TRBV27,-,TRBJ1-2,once,CASSPSRGPYGYTF,TGTGCCAGCAGTCCCAGCCGGGGTCCCTATGGCTACACCTTC
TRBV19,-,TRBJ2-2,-,CASSIQGLGELFF,TGTGCCAGTAGTATTCAGGGATTAGGGGAGCTGTTTTTT
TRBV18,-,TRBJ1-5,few,CASSPSGVGANQPQHF,TGTGCCAGCTCACCATCGGGGGTCGGGGCCAATCAGCCCCAGCATTTT
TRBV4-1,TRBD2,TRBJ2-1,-,CASSRLAGGPDEQFF,TGCGCCAGCAGCCGACTAGCGGGGGGGCCCGATGAGCAGTTCTTC
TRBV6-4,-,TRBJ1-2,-,CASSDSGRYGYTF,TGTGCCAGCAGTGACTCGGGGCGCTATGGCTACACCTTC
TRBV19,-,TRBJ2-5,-,CASSPGLTETQYF,TGTGCCAGTAGTCCCGGACTCACAGAGACCCAGTACTTC
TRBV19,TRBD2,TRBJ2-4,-,CASSTGGGNIQYF,TGTGCCAGTAGTACCGGGGGGGGAAACATTCAGTACTTC
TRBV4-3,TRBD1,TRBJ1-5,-,CASSWDRDQPQHF,TGCGCCAGCAGCTGGGACAGAGATCAGCCCCAGCATTTT
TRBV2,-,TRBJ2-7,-,CASRRVVEQYF,TGTGCCAGCAGGCGGGTTGTCGAGCAGTACTTC
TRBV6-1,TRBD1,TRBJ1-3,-,CASRTGTGGNTIYF,TGTGCCAGCAGAACCGGGACAGGGGGAAACACCATATATTTT
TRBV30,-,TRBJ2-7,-,CAWRKGGEQYF,TGTGCCTGGAGGAAAGGGGGTGAGCAGTACTTC
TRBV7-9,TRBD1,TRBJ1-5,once,CASSSAGRGPENSNQPQHF,TGTGCCAGCAGCTCCGCGGGCAGGGGGCCAGAAAATAGCAATCAGCCCCAGCATTTT
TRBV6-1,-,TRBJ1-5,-,CASSEGQFLRSNQPQHF,TGTGCCAGCAGTGAAGGACAGTTCCTAAGGAGCAATCAGCCCCAGCATTTT
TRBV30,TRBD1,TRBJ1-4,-,CAWGTGPNEKLFF,TGTGCCTGGGGGACAGGGCCGAATGAAAAACTGTTTTTT
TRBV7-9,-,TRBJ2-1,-,CASSLGGRGYEQFF,TGTGCCAGCAGCTTAGGGGGCCGGGGGTATGAGCAGTTCTTC
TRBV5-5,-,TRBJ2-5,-,CASSLRSAGETQYF,TGTGCCAGCAGCTTGAGAAGTGCCGGGGAGACCCAGTACTTC
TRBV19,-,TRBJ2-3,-,CASSILGPDTQYF,TGTGCCAGTAGTATTCTGGGCCCAGATACGCAGTATTTT
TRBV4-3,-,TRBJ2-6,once,CASSLGGGGSGANVLTF,TGCGCCAGCAGCCTCGGAGGGGGGGGCTCTGGGGCCAACGTCCTGACTTTC
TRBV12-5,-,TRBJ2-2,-,CASGSPRWRGNTGELFF,TGTGCTAGTGGTTCCCCCCGTTGGCGGGGTAACACCGGGGAGCTGTTTTTT
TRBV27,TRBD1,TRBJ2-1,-,CASSLSAGGYEQFF,TGTGCCAGCAGTTTATCGGCAGGGGGCTATGAGCAGTTCTTC